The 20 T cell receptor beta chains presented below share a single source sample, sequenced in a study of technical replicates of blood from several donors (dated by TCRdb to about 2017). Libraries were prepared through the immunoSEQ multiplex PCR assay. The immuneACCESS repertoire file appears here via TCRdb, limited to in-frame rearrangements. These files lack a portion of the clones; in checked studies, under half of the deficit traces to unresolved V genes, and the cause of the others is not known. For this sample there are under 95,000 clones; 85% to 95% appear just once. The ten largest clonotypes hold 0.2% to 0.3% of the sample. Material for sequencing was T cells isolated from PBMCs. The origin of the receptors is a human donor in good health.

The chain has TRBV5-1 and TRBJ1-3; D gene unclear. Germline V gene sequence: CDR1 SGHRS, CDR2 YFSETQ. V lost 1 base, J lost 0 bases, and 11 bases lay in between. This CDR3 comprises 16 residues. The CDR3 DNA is TGCGCCAGCAGCTTGCAGACGGGAAGCTCTGGAAACACCATATATTTT. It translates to CASSLQTGSSGNTIYF.

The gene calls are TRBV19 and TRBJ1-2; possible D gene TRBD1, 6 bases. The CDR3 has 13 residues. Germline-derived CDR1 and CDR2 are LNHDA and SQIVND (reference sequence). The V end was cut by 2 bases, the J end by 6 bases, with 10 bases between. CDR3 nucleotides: TGTGCCAGTAGTATAATGGCAGGGGATGGCTACACCTTC. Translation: CASSIMAGDGYTF.

CDR3: CASSATSGPYNEQFF. CDR3 coding DNA: TGTGCCAGCAGCGCGACTAGCGGCCCTTACAATGAGCAGTTCTTC. V usage is TRBV9 and J usage is TRBJ2-1; TRBD2 matches 9 bases. CDR3 length: 15 residues. Losses at the gene ends were 3 bases for V and 4 bases for J; bases not matched to a gene: 5. Looked up from germline, CDR1 is SGDLS and CDR2 is YYNGEE.

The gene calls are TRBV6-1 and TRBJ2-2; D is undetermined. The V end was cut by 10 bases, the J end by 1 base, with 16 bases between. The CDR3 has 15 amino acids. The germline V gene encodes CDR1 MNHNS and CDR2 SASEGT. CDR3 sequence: CAIPHGSQNTGELFF. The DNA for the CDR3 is TGTGCCATCCCCCATGGCAGTCAGAACACCGGGGAGCTGTTTTTT.

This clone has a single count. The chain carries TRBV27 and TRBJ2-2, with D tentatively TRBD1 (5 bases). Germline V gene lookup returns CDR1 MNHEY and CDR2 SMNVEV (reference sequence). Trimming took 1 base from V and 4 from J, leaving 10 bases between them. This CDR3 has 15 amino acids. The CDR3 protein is CASSLFGAVTGELFF. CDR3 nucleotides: TGTGCCAGCAGTTTATTTGGGGCAGTCACCGGGGAGCTGTTTTTT.

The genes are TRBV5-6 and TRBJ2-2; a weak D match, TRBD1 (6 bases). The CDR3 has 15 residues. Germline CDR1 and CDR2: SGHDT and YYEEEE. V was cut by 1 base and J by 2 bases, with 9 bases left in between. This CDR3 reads CASSLYRANTGELFF. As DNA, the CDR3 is TGTGCCAGCAGCTTGTACAGGGCCAACACCGGGGAGCTGTTTTTT.

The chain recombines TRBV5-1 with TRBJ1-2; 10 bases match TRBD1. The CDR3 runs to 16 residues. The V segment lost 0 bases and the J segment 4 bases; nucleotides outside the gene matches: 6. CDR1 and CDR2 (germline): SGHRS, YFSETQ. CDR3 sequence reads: CASSLEGQGLSYGYTF. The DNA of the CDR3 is TGCGCCAGCAGCTTGGAGGGACAGGGGTTAAGCTATGGCTACACCTTC.

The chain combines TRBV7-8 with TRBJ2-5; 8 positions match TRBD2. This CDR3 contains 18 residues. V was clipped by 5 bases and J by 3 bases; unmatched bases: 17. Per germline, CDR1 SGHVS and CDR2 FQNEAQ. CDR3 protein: CASSTYQERGKYKETQYF. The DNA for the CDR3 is TGTGCCAGCAGCACATATCAGGAGCGGGGGAAATATAAAGAGACCCAGTACTTC.

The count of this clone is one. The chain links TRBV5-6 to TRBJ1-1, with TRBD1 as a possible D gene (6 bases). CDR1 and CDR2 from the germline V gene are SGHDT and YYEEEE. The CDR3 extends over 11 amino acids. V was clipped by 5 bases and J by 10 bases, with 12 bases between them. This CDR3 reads CASSRGLGAFF. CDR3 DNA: TGTGCCAGCAGTAGGGGGTTGGGAGCTTTCTTT.

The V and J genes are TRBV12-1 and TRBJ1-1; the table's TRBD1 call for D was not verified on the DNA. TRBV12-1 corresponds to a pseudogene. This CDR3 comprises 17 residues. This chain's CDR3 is CASSFRGLPDENTEAFF. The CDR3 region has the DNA TGTGCCAGCAGCTTCAGGGGCCTACCCGATGAGAACACTGAAGCTTTCTTT.

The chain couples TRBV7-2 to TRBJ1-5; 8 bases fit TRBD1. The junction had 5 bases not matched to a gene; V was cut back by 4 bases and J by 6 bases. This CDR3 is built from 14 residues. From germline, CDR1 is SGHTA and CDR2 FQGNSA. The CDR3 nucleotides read TGTGCCAGCAGCTCGGGTACAGGGGGTCAGCCCCAGCATTTT. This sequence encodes CASSSGTGGQPQHF. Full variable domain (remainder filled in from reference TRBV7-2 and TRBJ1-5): GAGVSQSPSNKVTEKGKDVELRCDPISGHTALYWYRQSLGQGLEFLIYFQGNSAPDKSGLPSDRFSAERTGGSVSTLTIQRTQQEDSAVYLCASSSGTGGQPQHFGDGTRLSIL.

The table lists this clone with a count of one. In nucleotides, the CDR3 is TGTGCCAGCAGCGTAGAGGGGGGGAGAGGGGAGCTGTTTTTT. This sequence encodes CASSVEGGRGELFF. The chain couples TRBV9 to TRBJ2-2, with a possible D match to TRBD2 (7 bases). There are 14 residues in the CDR3. CDR1 and CDR2 from the germline V gene are SGDLS and YYNGEE. V lost 0 bases and J 8 bases, leaving 11 bases between the germline ends.

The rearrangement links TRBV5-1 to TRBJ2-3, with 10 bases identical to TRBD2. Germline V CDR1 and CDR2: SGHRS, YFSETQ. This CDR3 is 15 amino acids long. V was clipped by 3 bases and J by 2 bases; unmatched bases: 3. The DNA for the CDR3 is TGCGCCAGCAGCTCTAGCGGGAGATCCACAGATACGCAGTATTTT. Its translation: CASSSSGRSTDTQYF.

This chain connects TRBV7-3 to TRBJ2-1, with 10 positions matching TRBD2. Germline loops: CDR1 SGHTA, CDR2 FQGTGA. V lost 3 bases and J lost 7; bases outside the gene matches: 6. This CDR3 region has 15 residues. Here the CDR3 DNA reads TGTGCCAGCAGCTTTGAAGCGGGGGGGATGAATGAGCAGTTCTTC. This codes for CASSFEAGGMNEQFF.

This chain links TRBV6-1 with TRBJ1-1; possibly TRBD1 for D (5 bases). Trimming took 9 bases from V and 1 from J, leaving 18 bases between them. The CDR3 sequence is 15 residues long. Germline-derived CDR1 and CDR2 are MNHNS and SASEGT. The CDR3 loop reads CASLSQGNGNTEAFF. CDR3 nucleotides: TGTGCCAGTCTTTCTCAGGGTAACGGGAACACTGAAGCTTTCTTT.

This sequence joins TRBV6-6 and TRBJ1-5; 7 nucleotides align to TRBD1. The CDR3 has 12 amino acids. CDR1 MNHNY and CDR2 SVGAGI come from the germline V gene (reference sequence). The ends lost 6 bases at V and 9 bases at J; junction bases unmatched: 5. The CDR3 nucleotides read TGTGCCAGCAGGCGCCGGGACAGGCCCCAGCATTTT. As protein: CASRRRDRPQHF.

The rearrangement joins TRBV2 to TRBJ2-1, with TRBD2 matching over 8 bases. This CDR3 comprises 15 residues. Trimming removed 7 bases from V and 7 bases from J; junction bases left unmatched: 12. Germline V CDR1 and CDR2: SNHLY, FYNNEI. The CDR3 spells CASNRGGRLINEQFF. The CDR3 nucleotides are TGTGCCAGCAATCGCGGGGGGCGCTTAATTAATGAGCAGTTCTTC.

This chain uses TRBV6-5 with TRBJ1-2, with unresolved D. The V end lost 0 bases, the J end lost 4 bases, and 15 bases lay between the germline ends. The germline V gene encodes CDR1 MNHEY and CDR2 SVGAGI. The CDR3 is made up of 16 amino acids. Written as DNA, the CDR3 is TGTGCCAGCAGTTACTCTTTCCAGTTCCTTCGCTATGGCTACACCTTC. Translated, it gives CASSYSFQFLRYGYTF.

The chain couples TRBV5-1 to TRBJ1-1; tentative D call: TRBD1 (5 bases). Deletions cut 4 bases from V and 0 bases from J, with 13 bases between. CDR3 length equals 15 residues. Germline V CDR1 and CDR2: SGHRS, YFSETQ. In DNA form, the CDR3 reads TGCGCCAGCAGCACAGGAGGGCAGTTGAACACTGAAGCTTTCTTT. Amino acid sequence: CASSTGGQLNTEAFF.

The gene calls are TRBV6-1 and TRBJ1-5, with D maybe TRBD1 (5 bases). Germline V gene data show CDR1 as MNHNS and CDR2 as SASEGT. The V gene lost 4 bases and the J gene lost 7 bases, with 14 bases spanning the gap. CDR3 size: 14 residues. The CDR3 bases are TGTGCCAGCAGTGGATTCCAGGGTAACCAGCCCCAGCATTTT. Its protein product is CASSGFQGNQPQHF.